This T cell receptor beta chain was documented in a study of blood T cell repertoires in COVID-19. Participant reports of clinical history set cohort assignment. Germline loops: CDR1 SGHNT, CDR2 YENEEA. The CDR3 runs 15 residues. The V gene end was trimmed by 2 bases and the J gene end by 3 bases; junction bases not matched to a gene: 5. Original processing methods: Counts of nucleated cells, estimated from reference gene primer amplification, were obtained. Profiled with immunoSEQ multiplex PCR; TCRdb holds only in-frame clones, not every one. D and trimming were read from the DNA, whereas the V and J calls and clone size are those reported in that table. The table has about 330,000 clones, under 95% seen once.

The rearrangement links TRBV11-3 to TRBJ2-3; 7 positions agree with TRBD1. The sequence derives from a woman in her 30s who had recovered from COVID-19. Sample: PBMCs or T cells enriched from blood (not recorded which). Here the CDR3 DNA reads TGTGCCAGCAGCTTAATACAGGGGTGGACAGATACGCAGTATTTT. Its protein product is CASSLIQGWTDTQYF.